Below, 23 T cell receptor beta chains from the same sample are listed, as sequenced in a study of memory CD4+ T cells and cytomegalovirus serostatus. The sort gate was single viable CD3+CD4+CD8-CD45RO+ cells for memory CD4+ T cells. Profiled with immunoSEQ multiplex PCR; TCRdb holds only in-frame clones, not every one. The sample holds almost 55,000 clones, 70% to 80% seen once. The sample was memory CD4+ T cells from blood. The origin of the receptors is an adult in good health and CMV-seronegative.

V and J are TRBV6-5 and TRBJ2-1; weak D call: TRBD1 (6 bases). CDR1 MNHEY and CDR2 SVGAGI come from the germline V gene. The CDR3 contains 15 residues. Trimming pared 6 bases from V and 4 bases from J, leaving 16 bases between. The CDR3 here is CASSRDTRQYNEQFF. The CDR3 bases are TGTGCCAGCAGCAGGGACACCAGACAATACAATGAGCAGTTCTTC.

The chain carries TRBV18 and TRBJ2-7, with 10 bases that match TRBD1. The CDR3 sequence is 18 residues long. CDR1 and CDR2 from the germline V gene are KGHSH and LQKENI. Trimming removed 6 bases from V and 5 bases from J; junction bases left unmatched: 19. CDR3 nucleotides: TGTGCCAGCTCGCCGCTCCTGGCCGGGACAGGGGCGTTCCACGAGCAGTACTTC. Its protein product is CASSPLLAGTGAFHEQYF.

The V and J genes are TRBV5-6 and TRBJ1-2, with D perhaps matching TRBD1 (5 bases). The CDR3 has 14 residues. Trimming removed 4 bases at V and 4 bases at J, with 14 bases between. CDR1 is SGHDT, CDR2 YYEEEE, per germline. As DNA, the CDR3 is TGTGCCAGCAGCCCGGGGCGGGGGATCTATGGCTACACCTTC. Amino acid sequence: CASSPGRGIYGYTF.

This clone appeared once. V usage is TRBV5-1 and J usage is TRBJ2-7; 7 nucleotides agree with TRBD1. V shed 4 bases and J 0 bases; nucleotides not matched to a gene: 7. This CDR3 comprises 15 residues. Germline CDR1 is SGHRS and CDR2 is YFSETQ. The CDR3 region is CASSPGTASSYEQYF. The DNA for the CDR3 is TGCGCCAGCAGCCCCGGGACAGCCAGCTCCTACGAGCAGTACTTC.

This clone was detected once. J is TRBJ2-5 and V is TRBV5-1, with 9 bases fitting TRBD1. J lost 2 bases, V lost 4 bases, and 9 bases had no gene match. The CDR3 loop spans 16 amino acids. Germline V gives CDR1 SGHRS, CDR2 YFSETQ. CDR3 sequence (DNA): TGCGCCAGCAGCCGACCCGGGACAGGGTATCAAGAGACCCAGTACTTC. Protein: CASSRPGTGYQETQYF.

The CDR3 here is CASSAGGRGAEKLFF. In DNA form, the CDR3 reads TGTGCCAGCTCAGCGGGCGGCAGAGGAGCCGAAAAACTGTTTTTT. V is TRBV18 and J is TRBJ1-4; D ambiguous. Germline loops: CDR1 KGHSH, CDR2 LQKENI. This CDR3 spans 15 amino acids. Trimming removed 5 bases at V and 8 bases at J, with 18 bases between.

In nucleotides, the CDR3 is TGTGCCAGCAGCAAAGATCGGACTAGCGGGGGATCTAGCACAGATACGCAGTATTTT. Translating gives CASSKDRTSGGSSTDTQYF. The chain links TRBV21-1 to TRBJ2-3; the table's TRBD2 call for D was not verified on the DNA. TRBV21-1 is reported as a pseudogene. The CDR3 consists of 19 residues.

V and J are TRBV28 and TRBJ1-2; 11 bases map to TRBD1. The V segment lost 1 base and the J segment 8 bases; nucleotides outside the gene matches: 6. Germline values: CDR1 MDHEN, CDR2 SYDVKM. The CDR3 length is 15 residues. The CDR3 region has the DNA TGTGCCAGCAGTTTATCGGACAGGGGGCAAGGGGGCTACACCTTC. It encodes CASSLSDRGQGGYTF.

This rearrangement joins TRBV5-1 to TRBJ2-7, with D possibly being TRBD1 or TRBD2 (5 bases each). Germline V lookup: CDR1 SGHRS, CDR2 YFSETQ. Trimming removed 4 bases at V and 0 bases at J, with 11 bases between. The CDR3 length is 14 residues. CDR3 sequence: CASSDLGTSYEQYF. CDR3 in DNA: TGCGCCAGCAGCGACCTCGGGACCTCCTACGAGCAGTACTTC.

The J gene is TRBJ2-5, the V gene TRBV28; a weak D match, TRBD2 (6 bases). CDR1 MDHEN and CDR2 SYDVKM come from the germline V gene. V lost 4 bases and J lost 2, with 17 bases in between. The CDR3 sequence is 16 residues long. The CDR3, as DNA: TGTGCCAGCAGTTCAACAGGACGTGGGGGGCAAGAGACCCAGTACTTC. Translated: CASSSTGRGGQETQYF.

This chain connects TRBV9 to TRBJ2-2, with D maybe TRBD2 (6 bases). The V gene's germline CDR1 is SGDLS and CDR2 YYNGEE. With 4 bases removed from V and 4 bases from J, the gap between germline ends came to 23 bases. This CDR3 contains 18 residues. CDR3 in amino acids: CASSTGRPGTGATGELFF. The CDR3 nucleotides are TGTGCCAGCAGCACGGGGCGGCCGGGAACGGGAGCCACCGGGGAGCTGTTTTTT.

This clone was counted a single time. The CDR3: CASSLRTGDTYEQYF. The CDR3, as DNA: TGCGCCAGCAGCTTGCGCACAGGGGACACCTACGAGCAGTACTTC. The chain recombines TRBV5-1 with TRBJ2-7; 7 bases align to TRBD1. This CDR3 is 15 amino acids long. J was trimmed by 2 bases and V by 1 base; bases with no gene match: 6. The germline V gene encodes CDR1 SGHRS and CDR2 YFSETQ.

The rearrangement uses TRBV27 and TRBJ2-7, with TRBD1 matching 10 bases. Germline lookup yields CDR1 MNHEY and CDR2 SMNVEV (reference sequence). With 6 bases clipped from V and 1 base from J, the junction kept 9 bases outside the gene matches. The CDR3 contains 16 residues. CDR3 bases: TGTGCCAGCAGGAACTACAGACAGGGGGCTTCCTACGAGCAGTACTTC. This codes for CASRNYRQGASYEQYF.

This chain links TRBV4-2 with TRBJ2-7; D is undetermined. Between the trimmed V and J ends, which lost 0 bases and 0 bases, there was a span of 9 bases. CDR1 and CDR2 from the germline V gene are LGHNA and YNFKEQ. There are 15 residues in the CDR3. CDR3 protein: CASSQEWDSSYEQYF. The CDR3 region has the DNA TGTGCCAGCAGCCAAGAGTGGGATAGCTCCTACGAGCAGTACTTC.

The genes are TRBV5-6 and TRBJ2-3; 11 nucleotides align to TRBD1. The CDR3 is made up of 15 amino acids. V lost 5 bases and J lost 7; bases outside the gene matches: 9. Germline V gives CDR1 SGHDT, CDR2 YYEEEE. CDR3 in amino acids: CASRTDRGRENTQYF. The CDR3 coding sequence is TGTGCCAGCAGGACGGACAGGGGGCGCGAGAATACGCAGTATTTT.

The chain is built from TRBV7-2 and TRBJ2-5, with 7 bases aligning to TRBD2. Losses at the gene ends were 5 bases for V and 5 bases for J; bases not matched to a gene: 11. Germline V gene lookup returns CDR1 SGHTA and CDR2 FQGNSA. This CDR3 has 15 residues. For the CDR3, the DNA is TGTGCCAGCAGCATCCAAGGGAGGGCTGATGAGACCCAGTACTTC. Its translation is CASSIQGRADETQYF.

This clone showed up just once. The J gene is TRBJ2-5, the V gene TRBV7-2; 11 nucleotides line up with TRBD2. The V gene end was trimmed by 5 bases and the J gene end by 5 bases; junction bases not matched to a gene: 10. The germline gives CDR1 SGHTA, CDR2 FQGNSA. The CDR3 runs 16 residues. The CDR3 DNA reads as TGTGCCAGCAGCAAAAATAGCGGGGGGGCCAGGGAGACCCAGTACTTC. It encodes CASSKNSGGARETQYF. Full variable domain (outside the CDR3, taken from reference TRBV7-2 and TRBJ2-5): GAGVSQSPSNKVTEKGKDVELRCDPISGHTALYWYRQSLGQGLEFLIYFQGNSAPDKSGLPSDRFSAERTGGSVSTLTIQRTQQEDSAVYLCASSKNSGGARETQYFGPGTRLLVL.

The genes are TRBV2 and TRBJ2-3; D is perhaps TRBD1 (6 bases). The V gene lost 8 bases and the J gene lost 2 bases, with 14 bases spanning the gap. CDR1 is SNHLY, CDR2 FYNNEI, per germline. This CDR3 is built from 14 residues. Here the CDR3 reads CASLLRTVTDTQYF. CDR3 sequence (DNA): TGTGCCAGCTTACTTAGGACAGTCACAGATACGCAGTATTTT.

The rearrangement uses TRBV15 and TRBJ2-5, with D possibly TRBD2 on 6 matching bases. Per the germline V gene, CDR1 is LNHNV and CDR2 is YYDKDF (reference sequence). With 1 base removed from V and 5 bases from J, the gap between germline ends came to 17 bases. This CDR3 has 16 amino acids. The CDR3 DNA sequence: TGTGCCACCAGCAGAGGGACTACGGCCTTAGGGGAGACCCAGTACTTC. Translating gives CATSRGTTALGETQYF. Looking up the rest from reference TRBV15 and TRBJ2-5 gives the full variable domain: DAMVIQNPRYQVTQFGKPVTLSCSQTLNHNVMYWYQQKSSQAPKLLFHYYDKDFNNEADTPDNFQSRRPNTSFCFLDIRSPGLGDTAMYLCATSRGTTALGETQYFGPGTRLLVL.

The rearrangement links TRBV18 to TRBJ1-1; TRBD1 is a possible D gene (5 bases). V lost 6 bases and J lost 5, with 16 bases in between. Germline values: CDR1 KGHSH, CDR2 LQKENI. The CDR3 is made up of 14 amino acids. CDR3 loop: CASSSRDGWTEAFF. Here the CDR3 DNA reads TGTGCCAGCTCGTCCCGGGACGGCTGGACTGAAGCTTTCTTT.

CDR3 amino acids: CASSDPGQGNYGYTF. For the CDR3, the DNA is TGTGCCAGTAGTGATCCGGGACAGGGAAACTATGGCTACACCTTC. The rearrangement uses TRBV19 and TRBJ1-2; 9 bases are a match to TRBD1. V trimming: 5 bases; J trimming: 2 bases; junction bases outside the gene matches: 6. This CDR3 contains 15 residues. The germline CDR1 and CDR2 sequences are LNHDA and SQIVND (reference sequence).

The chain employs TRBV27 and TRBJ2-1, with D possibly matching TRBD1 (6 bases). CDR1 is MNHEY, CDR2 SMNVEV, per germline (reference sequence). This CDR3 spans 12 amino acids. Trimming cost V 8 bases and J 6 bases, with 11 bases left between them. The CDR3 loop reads CASGRRGNEQFF. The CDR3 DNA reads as TGTGCCAGCGGACGCAGGGGCAATGAGCAGTTCTTC.

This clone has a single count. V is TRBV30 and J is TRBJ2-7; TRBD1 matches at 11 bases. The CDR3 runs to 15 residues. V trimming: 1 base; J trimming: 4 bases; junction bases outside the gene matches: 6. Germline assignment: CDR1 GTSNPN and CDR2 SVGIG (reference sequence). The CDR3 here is CAWSGVGQGAYEQYF. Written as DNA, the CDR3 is TGTGCCTGGAGTGGAGTAGGACAGGGGGCTTACGAGCAGTACTTC.